This record covers a single T cell receptor beta chain. This specimen belongs to a study of blood T cell repertoires in COVID-19. The table came from immunoSEQ multiplex PCR; TCRdb's copy has only in-frame clones and leaves some out. This sample has around 69,000 clones, with about four fifths found just once. CDR1 is MDHEN, CDR2 SYDVKM, per germline. With V trimmed by 7 bases and J by 0 bases, 4 bases remained unmatched. The CDR3 contains 14 residues. The sequence was obtained from a woman in her 70s with acute or convalescent COVID-19. Sequencing was performed on peripheral blood. The chain couples TRBV28 to TRBJ2-3; 7 bases align to TRBD2. The CDR3 is CASTQAGSTDTQYF. As DNA, the CDR3 is TGTGCCAGCACCCAAGCGGGGAGCACAGATACGCAGTATTTT.